This T cell receptor (beta chain) was identified in a study of vaccination and CD4 T cells after COVID-19. This CDR3 is 12 amino acids long. Germline loops: CDR1 SQVTM, CDR2 ANQGSEA. Between the trimmed V and J ends, which lost 5 bases and 7 bases, there was a span of 12 bases. About this clonotype: Antigen specificity is unknown.

Cultured CD4+ T cell DNA was sequenced using the Oncomine TCR Beta short-read assay. Each CDR3 protein is one row after TCRdb ran MiXCR on the PCR reads. The table has approximately 19,000 distinct CDR3 sequences, 45% to 60% seen once. Stated treatment: roughly 10-day PBMC culture with coronavirus spike peptide pools or control peptides (ViraFEST assay). The TCR comes from a human donor who had recovered from COVID-19. Sequences were obtained from CD4+ T cells from blood, cultured in vitro. The rearrangement joins TRBV29-1 to TRBJ2-1; no clear D gene. The CDR3 reads CSVFQQQNEQFF. CDR3 sequence (DNA): TGCAGCGTTTTTCAACAGCAGAATGAGCAGTTCTTC.